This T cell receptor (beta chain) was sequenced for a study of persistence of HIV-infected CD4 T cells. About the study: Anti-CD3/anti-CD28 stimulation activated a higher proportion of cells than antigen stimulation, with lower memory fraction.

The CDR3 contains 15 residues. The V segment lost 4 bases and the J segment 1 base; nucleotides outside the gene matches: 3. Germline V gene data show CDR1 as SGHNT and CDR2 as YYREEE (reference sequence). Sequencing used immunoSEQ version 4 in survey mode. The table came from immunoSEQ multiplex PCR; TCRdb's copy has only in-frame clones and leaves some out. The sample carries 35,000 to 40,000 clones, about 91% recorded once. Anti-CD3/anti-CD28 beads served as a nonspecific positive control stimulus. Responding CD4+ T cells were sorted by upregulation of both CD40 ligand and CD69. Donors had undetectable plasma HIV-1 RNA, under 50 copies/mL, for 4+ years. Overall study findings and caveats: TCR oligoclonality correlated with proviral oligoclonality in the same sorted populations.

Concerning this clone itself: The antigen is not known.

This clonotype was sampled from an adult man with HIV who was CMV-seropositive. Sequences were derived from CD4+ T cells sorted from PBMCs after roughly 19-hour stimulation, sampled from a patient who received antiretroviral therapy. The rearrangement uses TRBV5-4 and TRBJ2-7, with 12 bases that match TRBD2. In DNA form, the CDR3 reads TGTGCCAGCAGCACGACTAGCGGGGGATCCTACGAGCAGTACTTC. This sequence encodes CASSTTSGGSYEQYF.